A single sample is the source of the 30 T cell receptor beta chains below, sequenced in a study of cytomegalovirus exposure and HLA in healthy donors (dated by TCRdb to 2016 to 2017). Library method: the immunoSEQ multiplex PCR assay. A mixture of 60 forward primers for TCR Vbeta segments and 13 reverse primers for TCR Jbeta segments was used in the multiplex PCR. This immuneACCESS table, as held by TCRdb, lists in-frame sequences with V and J called but not all clones. Of the missing ones, under half trace to an unresolved V gene in checked studies; the others have no known cause. This sample's table lists some 150,000 clones. The ten largest clones take up roughly 3% of the sample. The specimen was PBMCs. These receptors came from a man in his forties in good health and CMV-seronegative.

The chain links TRBV19 to TRBJ2-7; maybe TRBD1 (6 bases). V was trimmed by 2 bases and J by 2 bases, leaving 10 bases between them. CDR3 length: 14 amino acids. Germline V gene sequence: CDR1 LNHDA, CDR2 SQIVND (reference sequence). The CDR3 loop is CASSITQGTYEQYF. CDR3 DNA: TGTGCCAGTAGTATAACACAGGGTACCTACGAGCAGTACTTC.

The rearrangement uses TRBV7-3 and TRBJ1-6; D is uncertain. Trimming removed 5 bases at V and 7 bases at J, with 9 bases between. This CDR3 contains 13 residues. Germline loops: CDR1 SGHTA, CDR2 FQGTGA. As DNA, the CDR3 is TGTGCCAGCAGCCAATACACGAATTCACCCCTCCACTTT. It is translated as CASSQYTNSPLHF.

The J gene is TRBJ1-5, the V gene TRBV6-5; tentatively, D is TRBD1 (5 bases). V shed 0 bases and J shed 5 bases, with 11 bases lying between them. CDR3 size: 15 residues. Germline loops: CDR1 MNHEY, CDR2 SVGAGI. The CDR3 loop is CASSYSSQGYQPQHF. The CDR3 DNA sequence: TGTGCCAGCAGTTACTCTAGTCAGGGATATCAGCCCCAGCATTTT.

The chain is built from TRBV11-2 and TRBJ1-5, with a tentative D call TRBD1 (5 bases). The germline CDR1 and CDR2 sequences are SGHAT and FQNNGV. With 1 base removed from V and 7 bases from J, the gap between germline ends came to 8 bases. The CDR3 consists of 13 residues. The CDR3 DNA reads as TGTGCCAGCAGCTTAGGGGGGGGACAGCCCCAGCATTTT. It specifies CASSLGGGQPQHF. The variable domain in full, with the rest retrieved from reference TRBV11-2 and TRBJ1-5, is EAGVAQSPRYKIIEKRQSVAFWCNPISGHATLYWYQQILGQGPKLLIQFQNNGVVDDSQLPKDRFSAERLKGVDSTLKIQPAKLEDSAVYLCASSLGGGQPQHFGDGTRLSIL.

This rearrangement joins TRBV27 to TRBJ1-4; possibly TRBD1 for D (6 bases). Trimming took off 3 bases at V and 5 bases at J, with 10 bases between the two ends. Germline loops: CDR1 MNHEY, CDR2 SMNVEV (reference sequence). The CDR3 sequence is 14 residues long. CDR3 nucleotide sequence: TGTGCCAGCAGTTTCAGGGGATTAAATGAAAAACTGTTTTTT. Translation: CASSFRGLNEKLFF.

The chain employs TRBV5-1 and TRBJ1-2, with TRBD1 matching over 7 bases. Germline values: CDR1 SGHRS, CDR2 YFSETQ. V lost 5 bases and J lost 4; bases outside the gene matches: 11. The CDR3 length is 15 residues. CDR3 residues: CASSLTADRVYGYTF. CDR3 DNA sequence: TGCGCCAGCAGTCTAACGGCCGACAGGGTCTATGGCTACACCTTC.

The rearrangement links TRBV29-1 to TRBJ1-1, with a possible D match to TRBD1 (6 bases). Germline V CDR1 and CDR2: SQVTM, ANQGSEA. The CDR3 is 13 residues long. V was shortened by 7 bases and J by 4 bases, with 16 bases between the two germline ends. CDR3 residues: CSGTTGSSTEAFF. DNA of the CDR3: TGCAGCGGTACCACAGGGTCCAGCACTGAAGCTTTCTTT. The full variable domain, completed using reference TRBV29-1 and TRBJ1-1, is SAVISQKPSRDICQRGTSLTIQCQVDSQVTMMFWYRQQPGQSLTLIATANQGSEATYESGFVIDKFPISRPNLTFSTLTVSNMSPEDSSIYLCSGTTGSSTEAFFGQGTRLTVV.

The chain joins TRBV4-3 to TRBJ2-7; 9 bases map to TRBD1. CDR3 length: 16 residues. Germline values: CDR1 LGHNA, CDR2 YSLEER. The V segment lost 0 bases and the J segment 2 bases; nucleotides outside the gene matches: 5. CDR3: CASSQEPGQGTYEQYF. The DNA for the CDR3 is TGCGCCAGCAGCCAAGAACCGGGACAGGGTACCTACGAGCAGTACTTC.

The chain links TRBV29-1 to TRBJ1-3; a possible D gene is TRBD1 (5 bases). Trimming left V 4 bases short and J 0 bases short, with 10 bases between. The CDR3 runs to 14 residues. Per the germline V gene, CDR1 is SQVTM and CDR2 is ANQGSEA. The CDR3 DNA is TGCAGCGTTGTCTTACAGGCCTCTGGAAACACCATATATTTT. Translated: CSVVLQASGNTIYF.

The chain has TRBV2 and TRBJ2-3, with 7 bases identical to TRBD1. Germline V gives CDR1 SNHLY, CDR2 FYNNEI. The CDR3 contains 13 residues. Losses at the gene ends were 10 bases for V and 6 bases for J; bases not matched to a gene: 10. The DNA of the CDR3 is TGTGCCACCCAAGGGACAGCCTGGGATACGCAGTATTTT. This codes for CATQGTAWDTQYF. The full variable domain, completed using reference TRBV2 and TRBJ2-3, is EPEVTQTPSHQVTQMGQEVILRCVPISNHLYFYWYRQILGQKVEFLVSFYNNEISEKSEIFDDQFSVERPDGSNFTLKIRSTKLEDSAMYFCATQGTAWDTQYFGPGTRLTVL.

The chain recombines TRBV2 with TRBJ2-1, with 9 nucleotides matching TRBD1. V lost 3 bases to trimming and J lost 7 bases; unmatched junction nucleotides: 7. The germline V gene has CDR1 SNHLY and CDR2 FYNNEI. The CDR3 sequence is 15 residues long. The CDR3 sequence is CASSDAGQGMNEQFF. As DNA, the CDR3 is TGTGCCAGCAGTGATGCAGGACAGGGGATGAATGAGCAGTTCTTC.

The chain employs TRBV11-1 and TRBJ1-2; 9 nucleotides line up with TRBD1. The V segment lost 5 bases and the J segment 6 bases; nucleotides outside the gene matches: 4. The CDR3 totals 13 residues. Germline V lookup: CDR1 SGHAT, CDR2 FQDESV (reference sequence). The CDR3 region has the DNA TGTGCCAGCAGCCCGGGGACAGGGAATGGCTACACCTTC. Its protein product is CASSPGTGNGYTF.

For the CDR3, the DNA is TGTGCCAGCAGCGCCGGGACTAGCGCAGATACGCAGTATTTT. Protein sequence: CASSAGTSADTQYF. V is TRBV9 and J is TRBJ2-3; TRBD2 matches at 10 bases. This CDR3 is built from 14 residues. Germline-derived CDR1 and CDR2 are SGDLS and YYNGEE. Trimming removed 3 bases from V and 4 bases from J; junction bases left unmatched: 2.

The CDR3 bases are TGTGCCAGCAGCTCCGGCGGGGCAGGGCCGTTATGGGAGCAGTACTTC. It encodes CASSSGGAGPLWEQYF. This chain joins TRBV5-4 and TRBJ2-7; D is perhaps TRBD2 (6 bases). The CDR3 loop spans 16 amino acids. Trimming shortened V by 3 bases and J by 7 bases, and 23 bases separated the two germline ends. Per the germline V gene, CDR1 is SGHNT and CDR2 is YYREEE (reference sequence).

The chain recombines TRBV25-1 with TRBJ2-5; 9 positions match TRBD1. The DNA end is a closer match to TRBJ2-7, so the J assignment may be wrong. The CDR3 length is 13 residues. The germline CDR1 and CDR2 sequences are MGHDK and SYGVNS. CDR3 sequence (DNA): TGTGCCAGCAGTGCGGGACAGGGCTACGAGCAGTACTTC. Encoded protein: CASSAGQGYEQYF.

The chain employs TRBV15 and TRBJ1-2; TRBD1 matches 9 bases. This CDR3 is built from 14 residues. Losses at the gene ends were 1 base for V and 7 bases for J; bases not matched to a gene: 4. Germline values: CDR1 LNHNV, CDR2 YYDKDF (reference sequence). The DNA for the CDR3 is TGTGCCACCAGCAGAGCTGGGACAGGGAGTGGCTACACCTTC. Translated, it gives CATSRAGTGSGYTF.

The V and J genes are TRBV6-1 and TRBJ2-3; 10 bases line up with TRBD2. This CDR3 has 15 residues. V was clipped by 3 bases and J by 4 bases; unmatched bases: 4. Germline V gene data show CDR1 as MNHNS and CDR2 as SASEGT. The CDR3 loop is CASSEVAGGADTQYF. The CDR3 DNA follows: TGTGCCAGCAGTGAGGTAGCGGGGGGTGCAGATACGCAGTATTTT.

The CDR3 sequence: CASSLALRNYGYTF. CDR3 nucleotides: TGTGCCAGCAGCTTGGCCCTGAGGAACTATGGCTACACCTTC. The chain carries TRBV5-6 and TRBJ1-2; D not certain. This CDR3 has 14 residues. V lost 0 bases and J 2 bases, leaving 8 bases between the germline ends. Germline V gives CDR1 SGHDT, CDR2 YYEEEE.

The V and J genes are TRBV2 and TRBJ2-7, with 8 bases lining up with TRBD2. There are 13 residues in the CDR3. Germline loops: CDR1 SNHLY, CDR2 FYNNEI. J was trimmed by 4 bases and V by 2 bases; bases with no gene match: 1. DNA for the CDR3: TGTGCCAGCAGTGAACTAGCGGGTTACGAGCAGTACTTC. Translated: CASSELAGYEQYF. The entire variable domain, with the rest obtained from reference TRBV2 and TRBJ2-7, is as follows: EPEVTQTPSHQVTQMGQEVILRCVPISNHLYFYWYRQILGQKVEFLVSFYNNEISEKSEIFDDQFSVERPDGSNFTLKIRSTKLEDSAMYFCASSELAGYEQYFGPGTRLTVT.

The V gene is TRBV6-5, the J gene TRBJ1-2, with 10 bases that match TRBD1. Trimming took 7 bases from V and 5 from J; bases not matched to a gene: 7. CDR1 is MNHEY and CDR2 is SVGAGI in the germline V gene. The CDR3 has 14 residues. In DNA form, the CDR3 reads TGTGCCAGCACCAGGGGGGACAGGGGTTATGGCTACACCTTC. Residues: CASTRGDRGYGYTF.

The chain carries TRBV7-8 and TRBJ2-7; 8 nucleotides line up with TRBD1. Germline CDR1 reads SGHVS; CDR2 reads FQNEAQ. The CDR3 covers 15 residues. The V segment lost 5 bases and the J segment 6 bases; nucleotides outside the gene matches: 12. The CDR3 protein is CASSVPGTGPLEQYF. CDR3 DNA: TGTGCCAGCAGCGTCCCCGGGACAGGTCCCCTCGAGCAGTACTTC.

The V gene is TRBV9, the J gene TRBJ2-2, with 10 bases aligning to TRBD2. V lost 3 bases to trimming and J lost 5 bases; unmatched junction nucleotides: 1. This CDR3 is built from 14 residues. Germline values: CDR1 SGDLS, CDR2 YYNGEE. CDR3 sequence: CASSGGLATGELFF. CDR3 in DNA: TGTGCCAGCAGCGGGGGACTAGCGACCGGGGAGCTGTTTTTT.

This rearrangement joins TRBV5-4 to TRBJ2-2; 8 bases line up with TRBD2. This CDR3 is 14 amino acids long. Germline V gene sequence: CDR1 SGHNT, CDR2 YYREEE (reference sequence). The V and J ends lost 4 bases and 7 bases, in that order; junction bases with no gene match: 6. CDR3 loop: CASSQAGAGGELFF. CDR3 DNA sequence: TGTGCCAGCAGCCAAGCGGGGGCGGGCGGGGAGCTGTTTTTT.

The CDR3 nucleotides read TGTGCCAGCAGTGATGGGGCCTCCTACACCTTC. Protein: CASSDGASYTF. The V and J genes are TRBV25-1 and TRBJ1-2; D perhaps matches TRBD1 (5 bases). The ends were cut back, 3 bases at V and 10 bases at J, with 9 bases in the middle. This CDR3 is 11 amino acids long. Germline loops: CDR1 MGHDK, CDR2 SYGVNS.

The chain is built from TRBV6-4 and TRBJ1-5; D perhaps matches TRBD1 (6 bases). The germline V gene encodes CDR1 MRHNA and CDR2 SNTAGT. There are 14 residues in the CDR3. Trimming shortened V by 2 bases and J by 5 bases, and 10 bases separated the two germline ends. CDR3: CASSDRQVHQPQHF. The CDR3 nucleotides read TGTGCCAGCAGTGACCGACAGGTGCATCAGCCCCAGCATTTT.

The chain employs TRBV2 and TRBJ1-1, with D unresolved. Between the trimmed V and J ends, which lost 6 bases and 4 bases, there was a span of 9 bases. CDR1 and CDR2 from the germline V gene are SNHLY and FYNNEI. CDR3 length equals 12 residues. CDR3 sequence: CASSPQSTEAFF. The CDR3, as DNA: TGTGCCAGCAGCCCCCAATCCACTGAAGCTTTCTTT. The variable domain in full, with the rest retrieved from reference TRBV2 and TRBJ1-1, is EPEVTQTPSHQVTQMGQEVILRCVPISNHLYFYWYRQILGQKVEFLVSFYNNEISEKSEIFDDQFSVERPDGSNFTLKIRSTKLEDSAMYFCASSPQSTEAFFGQGTRLTVV.

The V call is TRBV25-1, the J call TRBJ1-2; D remains unclear. CDR3 length equals 11 residues. From germline, CDR1 is MGHDK and CDR2 SYGVNS. Trimming pared 5 bases from V and 8 bases from J, leaving 9 bases between. DNA for the CDR3: TGTGCCAGCAGTCCGGGATGGGGCTACACCTTC. It is translated as CASSPGWGYTF.

The chain joins TRBV5-1 to TRBJ2-7, with 11 bases identical to TRBD2. Trimming took 0 bases from V and 5 from J; bases not matched to a gene: 4. The CDR3 runs 15 residues. CDR1 is SGHRS, CDR2 YFSETQ, per germline. For the CDR3, the DNA is TGCGCCAGCAGCTTGGGGCTAGCGGGGGGTGACGAGCAGTACTTC. Protein sequence: CASSLGLAGGDEQYF.

CDR3 sequence reads: CASSQDRGVGEKLFF. CDR3 coding DNA: TGCGCCAGCAGCCAAGACAGGGGCGTGGGGGAAAAACTGTTTTTT. The chain is built from TRBV4-1 and TRBJ1-4, with D possibly TRBD1 on 6 matching bases. This CDR3 is built from 15 residues. Trimming cost V 0 bases and J 8 bases, with 13 bases left between them. CDR1 is MGHRA and CDR2 is YSYEKL in the germline V gene.

The J gene is TRBJ2-3, the V gene TRBV12-5, with D perhaps matching TRBD2 (6 bases). Trimming took 4 bases from V and 6 from J, leaving 20 bases between them. CDR1 LGHNT and CDR2 FRNRAP come from the germline V gene. The CDR3 runs 16 residues. This CDR3 is CASGSELGGLPDTQYF. In nucleotides, the CDR3 is TGTGCTAGTGGTTCCGAACTCGGGGGTCTACCGGATACGCAGTATTTT. The variable domain in full, with the rest retrieved from reference TRBV12-5 and TRBJ2-3, is DARVTQTPRHKVTEMGQEVTMRCQPILGHNTVFWYRQTMMQGLELLAYFRNRAPLDDSGMPKDRFSAEMPDATLATLKIQPSEPRDSAVYFCASGSELGGLPDTQYFGPGTRLTVL.